This T cell receptor beta chain was captured in a study of T-cell reconstitution after alpha-beta-depleted transplantation in children. Molecular barcoding with unique molecular identifiers was used for the TCRbeta library. TCRdb re-derived calls from the PCR reads in MiXCR, one entry per CDR3 protein. The repertoire has 600,000 to 700,000 distinct CDR3 sequences, roughly 17% of them found once; the top ten carry under 1.2%. In germline, CDR1 is MNHEY, CDR2 SMNVEV (reference sequence). This CDR3 is 15 amino acids long. The V gene lost 9 bases and the J gene lost 2 bases, with 17 bases spanning the gap. This clonotype was observed a handful of times.

This clonotype was obtained from a human donor who donated a stem cell graft to a child with acute myeloid leukemia. The gene calls are TRBV27 and TRBJ1-5; the D gene is possibly TRBD1 (5 bases). Material: PBMCs from the stem cell graft donor, obtained from the stem cell graft. CDR3 coding DNA: TGTGCCAGGACCCTAGGCAGGGAGGGCAATCAGCCCCAGCATTTT. It yields the protein CARTLGREGNQPQHF.